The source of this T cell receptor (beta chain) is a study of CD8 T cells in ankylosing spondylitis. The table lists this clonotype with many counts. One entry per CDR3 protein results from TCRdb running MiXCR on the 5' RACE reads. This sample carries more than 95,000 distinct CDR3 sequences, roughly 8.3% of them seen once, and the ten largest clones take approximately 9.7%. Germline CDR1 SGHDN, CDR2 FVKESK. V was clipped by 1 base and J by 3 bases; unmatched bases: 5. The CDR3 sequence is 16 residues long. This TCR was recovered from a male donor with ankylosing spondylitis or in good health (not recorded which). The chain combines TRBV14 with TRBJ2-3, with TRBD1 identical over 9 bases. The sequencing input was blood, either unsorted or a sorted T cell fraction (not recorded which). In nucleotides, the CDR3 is TGTGCCAGCAGCCAAGCCGGACAGGGGAGGACAGATACGCAGTATTTT. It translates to CASSQAGQGRTDTQYF. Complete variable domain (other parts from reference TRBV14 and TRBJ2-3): EAGVTQFPSHSVIEKGQTVTLRCDPISGHDNLYWYRRVMGKEIKFLLHFVKESKQDESGMPNNRFLAERTGGTYSTLKVQPAELEDSGVYFCASSQAGQGRTDTQYFGPGTRLTVL.